This is a list of T cell receptor beta chains from one sample in a study of Tregs in tolerant kidney transplant recipients. Data came from immunoSEQ multiplex PCR; TCRdb stores just in-frame clones and leaves some out. The profile covers over 3,500 clones, with approximately 53% appearing a single time and 3.5% to 4% taken by the ten largest. These TCRs' antigens remain unknown. Sequenced sample: CD8+ T cells from blood cultured with allogeneic cells. These receptors came from a human donor in good health. The CDR3 runs from the conserved cysteine through the conserved F or W. The order of the fields is V gene, J gene, D gene, clone size, CDR3 length, CDR3 DNA, CDR3 protein. D genes are given only for firm matches. Not all rows give a size; the values are once, few, many and, for expanded clones, a class.

>TRBV19|TRBJ2-1|-|few|19
TGTGCCAGTATTCAAGGAAGGGCTAGCGCTCACCCTTCCTACAATGAGCAGTTCTTC
CASIQGRASAHPSYNEQFF
>TRBV2|TRBJ1-4|TRBD1|-|15
TGTGCCAGCAGAAGGGCAGGGGGCGCCGGGGAAAAACTGTTTTTT
CASRRAGGAGEKLFF
>TRBV6-5|TRBJ2-7|-|-|12
TGTGCCAGCAGCGTGGACAGCTACGAGCAGTACTTC
CASSVDSYEQYF
>TRBV2|TRBJ2-7|-|-|12
TGTGCCGTATCCCCAGGGACGTACGAGCAGTACTTC
CAVSPGTYEQYF
>TRBV6-4|TRBJ1-1|-|once|11
TGTGCCAGCATGGAGTGGACTGAAGCTTTCTTT
CASMEWTEAFF
>TRBV6-5|TRBJ2-7|-|-|13
TGTGCCAGCAGTTACGGGGCTTCCTACGAGCAGTACTTC
CASSYGASYEQYF
>TRBV4-1|TRBJ1-2|-|few|17
TGCGCCAGCAGCCAAGATATGGGGCCGGTTGATCATCCGGGCTACACCTTC
CASSQDMGPVDHPGYTF
>TRBV4-1|TRBJ2-7|TRBD1|-|15
TGTGCCAGCAGCCAAGTGGGGACAGGGAATTACGAGCAGTACTTC
CASSQVGTGNYEQYF
>TRBV25-1|TRBJ2-5|-|few|14
TGTGCCAGCAGTGATGGTGCAGGACGAGAGACCCAGTACTTC
CASSDGAGRETQYF
>TRBV11-3|TRBJ2-3|-|once|14
TGTGCCAGCAGCCCCCCGGCCCCAGCGGATACGCAGTATTTT
CASSPPAPADTQYF
>TRBV5-8|TRBJ1-2|TRBD1|-|15
TGTGCCAGCAGCTGGGGGACAGGGGGTTACTATGGCTACACCTTC
CASSWGTGGYYGYTF
>TRBV7-9|TRBJ2-7|TRBD2|few|16
TGTGCCAGCTTCCCCCCCGCGGCTAGCGGGAGTTACGAGCAGTACTTC
CASFPPAASGSYEQYF
>TRBV7-6|TRBJ2-7|TRBD2|few|17
TGTGCCAGCAGCTTAGAGGGGGGACTAGCGGGCTTCTACGAGCAGTACTTC
CASSLEGGLAGFYEQYF
>TRBV21-1|TRBJ2-2|-|-|15
TGTGCCAGCAGCAAAGGGGCCAGGGGGGCTGGGGAGCTGTTTTTT
CASSKGARGAGELFF
>TRBV7-8|TRBJ2-2|TRBD2|-|16
TGTGCCAGCAGCTTCCCTAGCGGGGGAGCCACCGGGGAGCTGTTTTTT
CASSFPSGGATGELFF
>TRBV6-1|TRBJ1-1|-|-|11
TGTGCCAGCAAGGTGAACACTGAAGCTTTCTTT
CASKVNTEAFF
>TRBV29-1|TRBJ2-1|TRBD2|-|17
TGCAGCGTTGAGGGTCGCGTAGCGGGAGCAACCTACAATGAGCAGTTCTTC
CSVEGRVAGATYNEQFF
>TRBV10-2|TRBJ1-2|-|-|17
TGCGCCAGCTGGGGGGAAGGGGCTCCGTCGGGTAACTATGGCTACACCTTC
CASWGEGAPSGNYGYTF
>TRBV7-2|TRBJ2-3|-|-|16
TGTGCCAGCAGCCCCTCCGGGCGGGGATCCACAGATACGCAGTATTTT
CASSPSGRGSTDTQYF
>TRBV29-1|TRBJ2-2|TRBD2|-|15
TGCAGCGTTGAAGAACTAGCGGGAGAAGCCGGGGAGCTGTTTTTT
CSVEELAGEAGELFF
>TRBV6-5|TRBJ2-3|-|-|14
TGTGCCAGCAGTTATAGAGGGCCGACAGATACGCAGTATTTT
CASSYRGPTDTQYF
>TRBV27|TRBJ2-2|TRBD1|-|16
TGTGCCAGCAGTCCTCCGGGACAGGGCAACACCGGGGAGCTGTTTTTT
CASSPPGQGNTGELFF
>TRBV7-9|TRBJ2-3|TRBD2|-|16
TGTGCCAGCAGCTTAACGGCGGGAGGGAGTACAGATACGCAGTATTTT
CASSLTAGGSTDTQYF
>TRBV27|TRBJ1-5|-|-|14
TGTGCCAGCAGTTTTGTGGGGTCTAGCGGGCCCCAGCATTTT
CASSFVGSSGPQHF
>TRBV6-6|TRBJ2-7|-|few|14
TGTGCCAGCAGCCACGTCGCTAGGGCCTACGAGCAGTACTTC
CASSHVARAYEQYF
>TRBV4-1|TRBJ2-1|-|-|14
TGCGCCAGTTGTACTGCGCCTACCTACAATGAGCAGTTCTTC
CASCTAPTYNEQFF
>TRBV11-2|TRBJ2-1|-|-|16
TGTGCCAGCAGCCCCCCTGCCGGAGGGGCCTACAATGAGCAGTTCTTC
CASSPPAGGAYNEQFF
>TRBV13|TRBJ1-1|TRBD1|-|15
TGTGCCAGCAGCTTAGGGGACAGGGGGTGGACTGAAGCTTTCTTT
CASSLGDRGWTEAFF
>TRBV12-5|TRBJ1-6|-|-|16
TGTGCTAGTGGTCCTCGGGAGGCCCCGTGGGGTTCACCCCTCCACTTT
CASGPREAPWGSPLHF
>TRBV29-1|TRBJ2-7|-|few|14
TGCAGCGTTGAAACGGCCGGACAGTCCTACGAGCAGTACTTC
CSVETAGQSYEQYF
>TRBV27|TRBJ2-4|-|-|14
TGTGCCAGCAGTCCCCGGGACACCAAGGACATTCAGTACTTC
CASSPRDTKDIQYF
>TRBV9|TRBJ2-2|-|once|15
TGTGCCAGCAGCGTAGGGCAGGGTGGCACCGGGGAGCTGTTTTTT
CASSVGQGGTGELFF
>TRBV4-1|TRBJ2-7|TRBD1|-|13
TGCGCCAGTAGCGAGGACAGGGGGCTTGAGCAGTACTTC
CASSEDRGLEQYF
>TRBV19|TRBJ1-2|-|-|15
TGTGCCAGTAGTATAGACAGGTCCGGCGTCTATGGCTACACCTTC
CASSIDRSGVYGYTF
>TRBV29-1|TRBJ1-3|TRBD1|few|15
TGCAGCGTTCTGACAGGGGTCACCTCTGGAAACACCATATATTTT
CSVLTGVTSGNTIYF
>TRBV7-9|TRBJ1-2|-|-|15
TGTGCCAGCAGCTTAGACCTGGGAGGGATCTATGGCTACACCTTC
CASSLDLGGIYGYTF
>TRBV19|TRBJ1-1|-|-|13
TGTGCCAGTAGTATAGAGGGGAACACTGAAGCTTTCTTT
CASSIEGNTEAFF
>TRBV7-9|TRBJ1-6|-|-|13
TGTGCCAGCGGCACACCCTATAATTCACCCCTCCACTTT
CASGTPYNSPLHF
>TRBV13|TRBJ2-1|-|few|12
TGTGCCAGCACCCTTTACCCGGGTGAGCAGTTCTTC
CASTLYPGEQFF
>TRBV29-1|TRBJ1-2|TRBD1|-|15
TGCAGCGTTGAAGCCTACAGGGGCGGAAGCTATGGCTACACCTTC
CSVEAYRGGSYGYTF
>TRBV6-1|TRBJ1-1|TRBD1|-|16
TGTGCCAGCAGTGAGCCTAGGACAGGGGAGAACACTGAAGCTTTCTTT
CASSEPRTGENTEAFF
>TRBV5-1|TRBJ2-3|TRBD2|few|16
TGCGCCAGCAGCTTGTCTGCGGGGGGGCTGACAGATACGCAGTATTTT
CASSLSAGGLTDTQYF
>TRBV27|TRBJ2-3|-|-|14
TGTGCCAGCAGCCCGGGACAAAACACAGATACGCAGTATTTT
CASSPGQNTDTQYF
>TRBV2|TRBJ2-7|TRBD1|few|19
TGTGCCAGCAGTGAACCTCCCCCCGGATGGGACAGGGTCTCCTACGAGCAGTACTTC
CASSEPPPGWDRVSYEQYF
>TRBV27|TRBJ1-2|-|few|15
TGTGCCAGCAGTCCAAATCCGGACGGGTTTTATGGCTACACCTTC
CASSPNPDGFYGYTF
>TRBV4-1|TRBJ2-7|-|-|14
TGCGCCAGCAGCCAAGAGTCAGGGTCCTACGAGCAGTACTTC
CASSQESGSYEQYF
>TRBV13|TRBJ1-1|-|-|14
TGTGCCAGCAGCTTATCTTCCTGGGGAGGTGAAGCTTTCTTT
CASSLSSWGGEAFF